This TCR beta chain was recovered during a study of blood T cell repertoires in COVID-19. Overall study context: Specimens from acute and convalescent COVID-19 originated in the United States, Italy and Spain. Sample material is recorded as cDNA or gDNA derived from T cells, B-cell-depleted T cells, or PBMCs.

In the authors' methods: For nucleated cells, counts were estimated from reference gene primer amplification. Sequencing was performed with immunoSEQ multiplex PCR; in TCRdb, only in-frame clones are kept and a portion is missing. V, J and clone size are those of that table, while D and trimming were read from the DNA. The sample carries under 75,000 clones, around 79% recorded once. Germline V lookup: CDR1 SGHVS, CDR2 FQNEAQ. The ends were cut back, 1 base at V and 0 bases at J, with 14 bases in the middle. The CDR3 totals 17 residues. The chain is built from TRBV7-8 and TRBJ2-3; maybe TRBD1 (6 bases). The receptor was derived from a woman between 50 and 59 years old with active or convalescent COVID-19. The sample taken for sequencing was peripheral blood. The CDR3, as DNA: TGTGCCAGCAGCTTAGGGACAGCTTCCCCTAGCACAGATACGCAGTATTTT. The encoded protein is CASSLGTASPSTDTQYF.